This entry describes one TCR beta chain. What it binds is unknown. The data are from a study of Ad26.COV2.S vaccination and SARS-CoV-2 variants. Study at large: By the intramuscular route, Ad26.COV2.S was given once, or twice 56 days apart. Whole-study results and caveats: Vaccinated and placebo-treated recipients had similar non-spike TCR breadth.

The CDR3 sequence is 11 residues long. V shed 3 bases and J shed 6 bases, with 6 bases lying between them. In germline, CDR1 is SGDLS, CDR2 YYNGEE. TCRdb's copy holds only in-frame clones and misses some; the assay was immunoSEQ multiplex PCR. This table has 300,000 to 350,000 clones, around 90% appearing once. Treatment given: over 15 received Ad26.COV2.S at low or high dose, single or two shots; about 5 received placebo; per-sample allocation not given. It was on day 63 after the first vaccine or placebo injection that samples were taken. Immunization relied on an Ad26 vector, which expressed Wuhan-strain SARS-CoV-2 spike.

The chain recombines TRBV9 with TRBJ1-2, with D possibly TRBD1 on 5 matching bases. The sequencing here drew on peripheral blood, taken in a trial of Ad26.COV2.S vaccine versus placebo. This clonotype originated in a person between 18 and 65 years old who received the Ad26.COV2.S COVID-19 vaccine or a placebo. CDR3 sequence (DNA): TGTGCCAGCAGCGGCAGGGATGGCTACACCTTC. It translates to CASSGRDGYTF.